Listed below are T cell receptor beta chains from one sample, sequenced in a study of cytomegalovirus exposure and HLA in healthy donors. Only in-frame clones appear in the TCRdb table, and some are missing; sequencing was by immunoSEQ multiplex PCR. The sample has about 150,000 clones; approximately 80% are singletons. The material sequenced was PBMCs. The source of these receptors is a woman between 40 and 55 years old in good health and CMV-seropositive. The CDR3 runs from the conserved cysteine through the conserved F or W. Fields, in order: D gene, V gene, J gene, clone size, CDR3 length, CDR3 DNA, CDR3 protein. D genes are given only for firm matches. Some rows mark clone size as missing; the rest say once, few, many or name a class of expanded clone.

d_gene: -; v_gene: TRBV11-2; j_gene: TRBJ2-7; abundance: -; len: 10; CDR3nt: TGTGCCACCAGACCTGAGGAGCAGTACTTC; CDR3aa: CATRPEEQYF
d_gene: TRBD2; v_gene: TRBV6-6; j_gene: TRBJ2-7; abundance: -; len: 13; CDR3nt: TGTGCCAGCAGTTACTCCGGGAGGTACGAGCAGTACTTC; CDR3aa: CASSYSGRYEQYF
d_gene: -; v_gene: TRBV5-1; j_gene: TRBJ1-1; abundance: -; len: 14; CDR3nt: TGCGCCAGCAGCTCCACAGGGAGTAAAGGTGAAGCTTTCTTT; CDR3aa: CASSSTGSKGEAFF
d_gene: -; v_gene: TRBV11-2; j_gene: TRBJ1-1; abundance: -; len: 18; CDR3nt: TGTGCCAGCAGCTTAAACCGGGACAAGGGGAACCGCAGCACTGAAGCTTTCTTT; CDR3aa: CASSLNRDKGNRSTEAFF
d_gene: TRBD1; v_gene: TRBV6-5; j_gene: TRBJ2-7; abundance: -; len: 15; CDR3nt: TGTGCCAGCAGTTACTCGAGACAGGGTCCCTACGAGCAGTACTTC; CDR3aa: CASSYSRQGPYEQYF
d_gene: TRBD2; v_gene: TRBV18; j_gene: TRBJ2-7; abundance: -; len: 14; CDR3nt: TGTGCCAGCTCACCGCCCAGCGGGACCTACGAGCAGTACTTC; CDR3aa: CASSPPSGTYEQYF
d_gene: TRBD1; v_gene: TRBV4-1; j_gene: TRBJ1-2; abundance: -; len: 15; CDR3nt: TGCGCCAGCAGCCCACAGGGGACCCTACTCTATGGCTACACCTTC; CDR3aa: CASSPQGTLLYGYTF
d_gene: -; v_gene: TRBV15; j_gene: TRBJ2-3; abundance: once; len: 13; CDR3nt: TGTGCCACCGCGACGGGTAGCACAGATACGCAGTATTTT; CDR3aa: CATATGSTDTQYF
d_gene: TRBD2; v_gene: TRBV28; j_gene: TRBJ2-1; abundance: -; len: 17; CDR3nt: TGTGCCAGCACCCCCCCGGGACTAGCGGGAGATTACAATGAGCAGTTCTTC; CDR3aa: CASTPPGLAGDYNEQFF
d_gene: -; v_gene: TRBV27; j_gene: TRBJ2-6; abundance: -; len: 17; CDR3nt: TGTGCCAGCAGTTTAGGGGCGGGGCAATCTGGGGCCAACGTCCTGACTTTC; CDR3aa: CASSLGAGQSGANVLTF
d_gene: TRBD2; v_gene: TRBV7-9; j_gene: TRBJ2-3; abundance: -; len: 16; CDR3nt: TGTGCCAGCAGCTCGCCGGGACTAGCGGGACAAGATACGCAGTATTTT; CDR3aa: CASSSPGLAGQDTQYF
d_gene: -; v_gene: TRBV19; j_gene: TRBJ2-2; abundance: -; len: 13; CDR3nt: TGTGCCAGTAGTACGCGTTACACCGGGGAGCTGTTTTTT; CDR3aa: CASSTRYTGELFF
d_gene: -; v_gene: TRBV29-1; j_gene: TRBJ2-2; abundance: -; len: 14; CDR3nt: TGCAGCGTTGAGTCAGCGGTGAACACCGGGGAGCTGTTTTTT; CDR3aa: CSVESAVNTGELFF
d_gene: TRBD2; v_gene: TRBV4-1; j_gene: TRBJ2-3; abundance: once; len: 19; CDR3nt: TGCGCCAGCAGCCAAGATTTGGCTAGCGGGAGTTCGTTTCCAGATACGCAGTATTTT; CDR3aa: CASSQDLASGSSFPDTQYF
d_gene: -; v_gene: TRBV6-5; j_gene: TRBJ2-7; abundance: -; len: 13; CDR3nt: TGTGCCAGCAGAACCGGGGACAACTACGAGCAGTACTTC; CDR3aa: CASRTGDNYEQYF
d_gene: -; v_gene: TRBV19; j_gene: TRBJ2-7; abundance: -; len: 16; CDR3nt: TGTGCCAGTAGTCCGTTGACTAGGAAGAACTCCTACGAGCAGTACTTC; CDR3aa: CASSPLTRKNSYEQYF
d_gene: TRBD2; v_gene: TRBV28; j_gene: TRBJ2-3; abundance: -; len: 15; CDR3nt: TGTGCCAGCAGGGAAGCGGGAAATAGGCCAGATACGCAGTATTTT; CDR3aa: CASREAGNRPDTQYF
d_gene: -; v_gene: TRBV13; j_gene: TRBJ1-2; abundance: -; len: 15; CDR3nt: TGTGCCAGCAGCTTAGCCACAGGGTTCAACTATGGCTACACCTTC; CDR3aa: CASSLATGFNYGYTF
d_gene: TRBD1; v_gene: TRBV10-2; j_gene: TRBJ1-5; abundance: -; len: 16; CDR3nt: TGCGCCAGCAGTTCGCCTCAGGGGGCGCGCAATCAGCCCCAGCATTTT; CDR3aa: CASSSPQGARNQPQHF
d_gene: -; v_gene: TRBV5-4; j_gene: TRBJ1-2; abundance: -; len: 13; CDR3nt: TGTGCCAGCAGCTTGGGCAGTAACTATGGCTACACCTTC; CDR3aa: CASSLGSNYGYTF
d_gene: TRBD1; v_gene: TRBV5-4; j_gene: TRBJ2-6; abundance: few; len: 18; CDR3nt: TGTGCCAGCAGCTCACCGGCAGGGGGAGACTCTGGGGCCAACGTCCTGACTTTC; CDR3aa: CASSSPAGGDSGANVLTF
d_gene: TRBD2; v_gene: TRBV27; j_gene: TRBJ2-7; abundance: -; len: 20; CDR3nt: TGTGCCAGCCGAACGGACAGACGAACTAGGACTAGCGGGAGCTCCTACGAGCAGTACTTC; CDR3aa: CASRTDRRTRTSGSSYEQYF
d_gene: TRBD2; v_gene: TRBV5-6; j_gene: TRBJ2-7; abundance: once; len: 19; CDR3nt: TGTGCCAGCAGCTTGAGCGGAAATAGCGGGAGCCTGTCGGCTTACGAGCAGTACTTC; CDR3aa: CASSLSGNSGSLSAYEQYF
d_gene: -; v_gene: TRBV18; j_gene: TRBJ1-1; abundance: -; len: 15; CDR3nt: TGTGCCAGCTCACCACGTAAGAGCGAGAACACTGAAGCTTTCTTT; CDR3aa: CASSPRKSENTEAFF
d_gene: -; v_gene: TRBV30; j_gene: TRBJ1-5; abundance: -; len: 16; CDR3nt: TGTGCCTGGAGCCTCGGGGGGCAGGGAGGCAATCAGCCCCAGCATTTT; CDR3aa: CAWSLGGQGGNQPQHF
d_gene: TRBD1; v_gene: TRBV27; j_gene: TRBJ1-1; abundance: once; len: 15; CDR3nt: TGTGCCAGCAGTCCACCAGGGGGCGTGAACACTGAAGCTTTCTTT; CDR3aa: CASSPPGGVNTEAFF
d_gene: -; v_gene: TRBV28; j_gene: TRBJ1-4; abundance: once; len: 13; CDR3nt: TGTGCCAGCATGCGAGGGTGGAATGAAAAACTGTTTTTT; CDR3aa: CASMRGWNEKLFF
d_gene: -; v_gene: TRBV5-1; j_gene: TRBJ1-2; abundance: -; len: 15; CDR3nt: TGCGCCAGCAACCCGGAGGGGCAGGGCGCATATGGCTACACCTTC; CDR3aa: CASNPEGQGAYGYTF
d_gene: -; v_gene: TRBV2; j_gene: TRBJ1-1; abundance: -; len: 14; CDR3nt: TGTGCCAGCAGAAGGGGGGGCTGGGACACTGAAGCTTTCTTT; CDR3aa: CASRRGGWDTEAFF
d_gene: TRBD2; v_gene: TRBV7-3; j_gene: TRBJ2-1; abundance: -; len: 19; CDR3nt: TGTGCCAGCAGCTTAAGTCTAGCGGGAGGGGGACCCTCCTACAATGAGCAGTTCTTC; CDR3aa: CASSLSLAGGGPSYNEQFF
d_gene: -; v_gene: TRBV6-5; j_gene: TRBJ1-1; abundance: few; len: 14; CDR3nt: TGTGCCAGCAGTTACAAATGGGGGCCAGGAGAGGCTTTCTTT; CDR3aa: CASSYKWGPGEAFF
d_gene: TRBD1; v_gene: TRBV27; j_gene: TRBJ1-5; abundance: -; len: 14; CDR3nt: TGTGCCAGCAGTCACAGGGGGAATAATCAGCCCCAGCATTTT; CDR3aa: CASSHRGNNQPQHF
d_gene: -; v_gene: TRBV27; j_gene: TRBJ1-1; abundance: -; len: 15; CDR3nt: TGTGCCAGCAGTTTATCGAGGGTTCTGACTACTGAAGCTTTCTTT; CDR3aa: CASSLSRVLTTEAFF
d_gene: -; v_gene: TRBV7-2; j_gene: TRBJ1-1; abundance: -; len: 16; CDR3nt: TGTGCCAGCAGCTTATCCCCTATCCCTCTGTCGGGTGAAGCTTTCTTT; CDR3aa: CASSLSPIPLSGEAFF
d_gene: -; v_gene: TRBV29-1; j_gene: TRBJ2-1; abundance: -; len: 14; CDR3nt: TGCAGCGTCCCGACTAGGAGCTCCTACAATGAGCAGTTCTTC; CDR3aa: CSVPTRSSYNEQFF
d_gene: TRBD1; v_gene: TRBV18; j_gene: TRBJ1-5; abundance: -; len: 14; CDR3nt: TGTGCCAGCTCACAGGACAGGGGAGGGCAGCCCCAGCATTTT; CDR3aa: CASSQDRGGQPQHF
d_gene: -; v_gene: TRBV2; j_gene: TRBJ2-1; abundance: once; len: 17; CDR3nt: TGTGCCAGCAGCCCCCCGCCGGCTTCGGAGGATTACAATGAGCAGTTCTTC; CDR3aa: CASSPPPASEDYNEQFF
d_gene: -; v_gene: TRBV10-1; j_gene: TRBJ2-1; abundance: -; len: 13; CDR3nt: TGCGCCAGCAGTGAGAATTCAGACAATGAGCAGTTCTTC; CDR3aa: CASSENSDNEQFF
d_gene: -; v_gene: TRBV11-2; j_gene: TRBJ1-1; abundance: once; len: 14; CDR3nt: TGTGCCAGCAGCTTAGGGAGGGGGGGGACTGAAGCTTTCTTT; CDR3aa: CASSLGRGGTEAFF
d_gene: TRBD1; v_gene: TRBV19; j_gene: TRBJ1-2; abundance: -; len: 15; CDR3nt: TGTGCCAGTACCTCCACCGGGACAGGGCGTCGCGGCTACACCTTC; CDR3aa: CASTSTGTGRRGYTF
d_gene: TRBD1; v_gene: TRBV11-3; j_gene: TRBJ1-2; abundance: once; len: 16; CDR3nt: TGTGCCAGCAGCGGTGGGGACAGGGAGAGTAGCTATGGCTACACCTTC; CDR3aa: CASSGGDRESSYGYTF
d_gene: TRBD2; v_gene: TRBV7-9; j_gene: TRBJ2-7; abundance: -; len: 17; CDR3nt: TGTGCCAGCAGCTTCAGCGGGGCTAGAGAGAAGCCCTACGAGCAGTACTTC; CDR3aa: CASSFSGAREKPYEQYF
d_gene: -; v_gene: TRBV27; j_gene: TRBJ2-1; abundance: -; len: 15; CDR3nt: TGTGCCAGCAGAAAACGAGGGCTCAACTACAATGAGCAGTTCTTC; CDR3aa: CASRKRGLNYNEQFF
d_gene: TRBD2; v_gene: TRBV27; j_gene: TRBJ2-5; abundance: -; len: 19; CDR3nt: TGTGCCAGCAGTAGCAAGCGGGAGGGCCTCTCCATTGGCCGGGAGACCCAGTACTTC; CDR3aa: CASSSKREGLSIGRETQYF
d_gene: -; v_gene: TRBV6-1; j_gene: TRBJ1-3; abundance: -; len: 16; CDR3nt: TGTGCCAGCAGTGAGTGGGCAGAGAGCTCTGGAAACACCATATATTTT; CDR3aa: CASSEWAESSGNTIYF
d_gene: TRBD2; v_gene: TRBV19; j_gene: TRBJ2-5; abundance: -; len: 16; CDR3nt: TGTGCCAGTAGGAGACTAGCGGAAGGCATCCAAGAGACCCAGTACTTC; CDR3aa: CASRRLAEGIQETQYF
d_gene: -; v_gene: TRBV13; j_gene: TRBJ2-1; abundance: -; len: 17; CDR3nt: TGTGCCAGCAGCCCCGAGGGTCGGGGATTCTCCTACAATGAGCAGTTCTTC; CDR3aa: CASSPEGRGFSYNEQFF
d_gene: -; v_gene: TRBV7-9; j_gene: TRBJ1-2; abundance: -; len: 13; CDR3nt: TGTGCCAGCAGCTTGGGCGGGGGGGATGGCTACACCTTC; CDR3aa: CASSLGGGDGYTF
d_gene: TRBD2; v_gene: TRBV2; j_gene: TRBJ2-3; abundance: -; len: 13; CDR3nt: TGTGCCAGCCAGCGGGGGGGGTTGGATACGCAGTATTTT; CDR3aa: CASQRGGLDTQYF
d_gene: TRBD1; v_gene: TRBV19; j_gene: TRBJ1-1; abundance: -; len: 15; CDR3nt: TGTGCCAGTAGTATAGCCAGGGGGCCAGGCACTGAAGCTTTCTTT; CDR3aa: CASSIARGPGTEAFF
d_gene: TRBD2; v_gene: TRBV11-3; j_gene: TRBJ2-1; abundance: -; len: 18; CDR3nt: TGTGCCAGCAGCTTAGATTCTCTAGCGGGAGGTCTCTACAATGAGCAGTTCTTC; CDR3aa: CASSLDSLAGGLYNEQFF
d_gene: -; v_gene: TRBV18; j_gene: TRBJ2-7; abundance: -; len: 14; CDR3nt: TGTGCCAGCTCACCAGAGCGGACCTCCTACGAGCAGTACTTC; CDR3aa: CASSPERTSYEQYF
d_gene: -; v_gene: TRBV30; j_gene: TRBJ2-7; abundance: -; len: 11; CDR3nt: TGTGCCTGGGCCGAGACCTACGAGCAGTACTTC; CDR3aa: CAWAETYEQYF
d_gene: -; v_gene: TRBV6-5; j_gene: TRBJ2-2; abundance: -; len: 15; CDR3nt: TGTGCCAGCAGTTACCGGTACAGGGACACCGGGGAGCTGTTTTTT; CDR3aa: CASSYRYRDTGELFF
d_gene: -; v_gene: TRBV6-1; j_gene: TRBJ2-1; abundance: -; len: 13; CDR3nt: TGTGCCACGAGATGGAAAACGGAGCTAGGGCAGTTCTTC; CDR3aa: CATRWKTELGQFF
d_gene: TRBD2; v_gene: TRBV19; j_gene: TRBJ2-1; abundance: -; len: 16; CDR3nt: TGTGCCAGTAGCGAACCTAGCGGGAGCTCCTACAATGAGCAGTTCTTC; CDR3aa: CASSEPSGSSYNEQFF
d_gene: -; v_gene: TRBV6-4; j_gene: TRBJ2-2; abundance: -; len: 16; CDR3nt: TGTGCCAGCAGTGACTCCAGCGGAACGAACACCGGGGAGCTGTTTTTT; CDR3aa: CASSDSSGTNTGELFF